The sequence of this TCR beta chain was determined in a study of Ad26.COV2.S vaccination and SARS-CoV-2 variants. This clone was seen once. The antigen remains unidentified. Study results and caveats: Vaccinees reportedly had broad spike-specific CD8+ and CD4+ T cell responses. Vaccinees displayed broader spike-specific TCR repertoires than placebo recipients. Similar non-spike TCR breadth was seen in vaccine and placebo recipients.

Assay: immunoSEQ multiplex PCR; the TCRdb copy retains only in-frame clones and omits some. There are over 85,000 clones in the sample; under 90% occur only once, and 16% lies in the top ten. Germline V CDR1 and CDR2: SGHTA, FQGTGA. This CDR3 contains 15 residues. V lost 4 bases and J lost 2; bases outside the gene matches: 5. The chain joins TRBV7-3 to TRBJ1-1; TRBD1 matches 9 bases. The sample in question was peripheral blood, obtained after recovery from COVID-19. The receptor's source is a human donor who had recovered from COVID-19. Here the CDR3 reads CASSSNTGGNTEAFF. The CDR3, as DNA: TGTGCCAGCAGCTCAAACACAGGGGGCAACACTGAAGCTTTCTTT.